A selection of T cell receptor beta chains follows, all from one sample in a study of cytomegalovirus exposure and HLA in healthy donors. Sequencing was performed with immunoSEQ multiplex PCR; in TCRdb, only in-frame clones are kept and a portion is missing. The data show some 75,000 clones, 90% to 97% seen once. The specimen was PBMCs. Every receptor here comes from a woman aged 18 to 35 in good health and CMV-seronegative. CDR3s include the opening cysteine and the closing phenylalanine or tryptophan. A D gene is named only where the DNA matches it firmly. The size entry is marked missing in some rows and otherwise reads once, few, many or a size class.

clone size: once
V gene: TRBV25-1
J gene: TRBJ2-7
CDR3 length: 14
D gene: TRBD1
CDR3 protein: CASSGQGVWYEQYF
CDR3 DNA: TGTGCCAGCAGCGGACAGGGGGTTTGGTACGAGCAGTACTTC

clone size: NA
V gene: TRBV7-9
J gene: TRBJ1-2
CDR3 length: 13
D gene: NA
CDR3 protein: CASSFSDFYGYTF
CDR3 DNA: TGTGCCAGCAGCTTTTCCGACTTCTATGGCTACACCTTC

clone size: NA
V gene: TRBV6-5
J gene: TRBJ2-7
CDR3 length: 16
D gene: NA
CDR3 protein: CASSYSPATGAYEQYF
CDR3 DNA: TGTGCCAGCAGTTACTCGCCGGCGACTGGAGCCTACGAGCAGTACTTC

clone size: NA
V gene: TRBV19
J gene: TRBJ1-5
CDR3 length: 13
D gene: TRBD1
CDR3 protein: CASSKDRGGPQHF
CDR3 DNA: TGTGCCAGTAGCAAGGACAGGGGAGGGCCCCAGCATTTT

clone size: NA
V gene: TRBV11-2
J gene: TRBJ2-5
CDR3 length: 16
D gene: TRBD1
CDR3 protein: CASSGGQGHIGETQYF
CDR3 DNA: TGTGCCAGCAGCGGGGGACAGGGCCATATCGGAGAGACCCAGTACTTC

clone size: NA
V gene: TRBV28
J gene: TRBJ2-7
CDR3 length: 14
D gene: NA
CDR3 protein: CASTNRLDSYEQYF
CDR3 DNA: TGTGCCAGCACCAATCGACTAGACTCCTACGAGCAGTACTTC

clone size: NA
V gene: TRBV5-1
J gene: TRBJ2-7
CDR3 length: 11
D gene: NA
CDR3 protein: CASSEGYEQYF
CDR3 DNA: TGCGCCAGCAGCGAGGGTTACGAGCAGTACTTC

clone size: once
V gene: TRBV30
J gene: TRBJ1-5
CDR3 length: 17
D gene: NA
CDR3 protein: CAWSVRREGWVNQPQHF
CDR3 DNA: TGTGCCTGGAGTGTCCGACGGGAGGGCTGGGTAAATCAGCCCCAGCATTTT

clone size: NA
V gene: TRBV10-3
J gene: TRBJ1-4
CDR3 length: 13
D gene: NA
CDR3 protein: CAINGGAGEKLFF
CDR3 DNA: TGTGCCATCAATGGGGGGGCAGGAGAAAAACTGTTTTTT

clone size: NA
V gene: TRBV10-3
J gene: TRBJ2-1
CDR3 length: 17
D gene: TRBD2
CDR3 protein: CAISGGSGRASYNEQFF
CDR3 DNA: TGTGCCATCAGTGGTGGTAGCGGGAGAGCTTCCTACAATGAGCAGTTCTTC

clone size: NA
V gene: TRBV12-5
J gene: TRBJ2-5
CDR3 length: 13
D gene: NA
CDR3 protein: CASGLGHEETQYF
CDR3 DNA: TGTGCTAGTGGTCTCGGACACGAAGAGACCCAGTACTTC

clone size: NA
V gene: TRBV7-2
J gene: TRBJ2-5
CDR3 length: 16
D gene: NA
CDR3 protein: CASSSQRGTAQETQYF
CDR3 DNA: TGTGCCAGCAGCTCGCAGCGCGGGACAGCACAAGAGACCCAGTACTTC

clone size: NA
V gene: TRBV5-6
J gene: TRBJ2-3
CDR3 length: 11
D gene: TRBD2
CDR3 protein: CASEREDTQYF
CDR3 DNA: TGTGCCTCAGAGCGGGAAGATACGCAGTATTTT

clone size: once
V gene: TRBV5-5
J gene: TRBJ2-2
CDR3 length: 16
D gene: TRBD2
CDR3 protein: CASSLWLAGVTGELFF
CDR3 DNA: TGTGCCAGCAGCTTGTGGTTAGCGGGAGTGACCGGGGAGCTGTTTTTT

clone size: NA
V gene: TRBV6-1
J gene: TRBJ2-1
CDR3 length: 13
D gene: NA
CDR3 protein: CASSPRTFGEQFF
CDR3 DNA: TGTGCCAGCAGTCCCCGGACATTCGGTGAGCAGTTCTTC

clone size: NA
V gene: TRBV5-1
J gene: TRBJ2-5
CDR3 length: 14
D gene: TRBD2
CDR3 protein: CASTPIRGGETQYF
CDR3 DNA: TGCGCCAGCACCCCAATTCGGGGGGGGGAGACCCAGTACTTC

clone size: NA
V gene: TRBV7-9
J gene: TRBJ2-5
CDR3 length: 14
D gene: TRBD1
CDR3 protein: CASSQSGTEETQYF
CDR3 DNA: TGTGCCAGCAGCCAATCTGGGACAGAAGAGACCCAGTACTTC

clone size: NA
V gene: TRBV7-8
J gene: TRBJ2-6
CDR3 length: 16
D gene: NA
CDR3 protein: CASSRPPGSGANVLTF
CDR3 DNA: TGTGCCAGCAGCCGTCCGCCGGGGTCTGGGGCCAACGTCCTGACTTTC

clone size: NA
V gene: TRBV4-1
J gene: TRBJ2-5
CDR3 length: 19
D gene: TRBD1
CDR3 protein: CASRPSKEQGGGSRETQYF
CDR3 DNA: TGCGCCAGCAGACCAAGCAAGGAACAGGGGGGAGGATCGCGAGAGACCCAGTACTTC

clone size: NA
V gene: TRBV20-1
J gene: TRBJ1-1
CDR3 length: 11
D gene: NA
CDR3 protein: CSASGYTEAFF
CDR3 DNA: TGCAGTGCTTCGGGTTACACTGAAGCTTTCTTT

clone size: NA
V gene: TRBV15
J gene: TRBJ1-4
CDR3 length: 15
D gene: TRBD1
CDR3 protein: CATSRVQGTNEKLFF
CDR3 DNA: TGTGCCACCAGCAGAGTACAGGGGACTAATGAAAAACTGTTTTTT

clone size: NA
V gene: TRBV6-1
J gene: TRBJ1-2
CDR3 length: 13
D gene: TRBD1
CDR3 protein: CASSEGQGAFYTF
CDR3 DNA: TGTGCCAGCAGTGAGGGACAGGGGGCGTTCTACACCTTC

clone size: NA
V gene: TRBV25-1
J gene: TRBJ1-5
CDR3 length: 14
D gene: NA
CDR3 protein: CASSESVNNQPQHF
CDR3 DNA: TGTGCCAGCAGTGAATCCGTTAACAATCAGCCCCAGCATTTT

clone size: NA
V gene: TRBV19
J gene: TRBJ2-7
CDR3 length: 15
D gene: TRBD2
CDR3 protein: CASRRHGTSGLEQYF
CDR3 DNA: TGTGCCAGTAGGAGACACGGGACTAGCGGGCTCGAGCAGTACTTC

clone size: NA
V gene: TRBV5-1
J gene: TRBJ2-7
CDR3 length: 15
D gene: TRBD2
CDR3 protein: CASSPGLAPAYEQYF
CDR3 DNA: TGCGCCAGCAGCCCCGGACTAGCGCCAGCCTACGAGCAGTACTTC

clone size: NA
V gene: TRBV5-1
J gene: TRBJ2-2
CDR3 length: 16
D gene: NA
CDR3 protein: CASSLGRTLNTGELFF
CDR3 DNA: TGCGCCAGCAGCTTGGGGAGGACTCTAAACACCGGGGAGCTGTTTTTT

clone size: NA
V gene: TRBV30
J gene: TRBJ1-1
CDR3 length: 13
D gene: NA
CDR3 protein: CAWRRDRNTEAFF
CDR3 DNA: TGTGCCTGGAGGCGGGATCGGAACACTGAAGCTTTCTTT

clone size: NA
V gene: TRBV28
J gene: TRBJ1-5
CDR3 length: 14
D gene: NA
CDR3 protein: CASSGTPWNQPQHF
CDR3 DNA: TGTGCCAGCAGTGGGACACCCTGGAATCAGCCCCAGCATTTT

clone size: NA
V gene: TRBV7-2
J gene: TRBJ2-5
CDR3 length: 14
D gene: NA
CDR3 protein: CASSLGQTQETQYF
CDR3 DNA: TGTGCCAGCAGCTTAGGACAGACCCAAGAGACCCAGTACTTC

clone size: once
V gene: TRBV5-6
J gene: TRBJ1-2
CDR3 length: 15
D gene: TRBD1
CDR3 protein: CASSSIMTGSYGYTF
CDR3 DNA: TGTGCCAGCAGCTCAATAATGACAGGGTCCTATGGCTACACCTTC

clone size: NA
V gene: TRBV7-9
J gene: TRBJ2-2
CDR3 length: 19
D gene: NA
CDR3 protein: CASSLAWAAASSFTGELFF
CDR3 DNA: TGTGCCAGCAGCTTAGCGTGGGCGGCGGCTAGCAGTTTTACCGGGGAGCTGTTTTTT

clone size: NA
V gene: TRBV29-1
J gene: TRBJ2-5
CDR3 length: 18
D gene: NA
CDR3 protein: CSVERGSRSNEGMETQYF
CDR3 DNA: TGCAGCGTTGAACGGGGAAGCAGGTCTAATGAGGGCATGGAGACCCAGTACTTC

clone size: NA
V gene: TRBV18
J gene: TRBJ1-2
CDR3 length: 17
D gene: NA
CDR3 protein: CASSPTQFTGNNYGYTF
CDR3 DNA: TGTGCCAGCTCACCAACACAATTTACCGGGAACAACTATGGCTACACCTTC

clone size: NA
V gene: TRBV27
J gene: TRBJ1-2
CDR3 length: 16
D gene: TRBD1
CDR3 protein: CASSSPPGGAGYGYTF
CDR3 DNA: TGTGCCAGCAGTTCGCCCCCAGGGGGCGCGGGCTATGGCTACACCTTC

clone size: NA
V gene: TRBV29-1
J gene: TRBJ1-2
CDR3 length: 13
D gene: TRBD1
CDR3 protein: CSVGQHPNYGYTF
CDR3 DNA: TGCAGCGTGGGACAGCACCCTAACTATGGCTACACCTTC

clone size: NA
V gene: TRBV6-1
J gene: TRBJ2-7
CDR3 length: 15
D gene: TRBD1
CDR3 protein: CASSADGQGANEQYF
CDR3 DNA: TGTGCCAGCAGCGCGGATGGACAGGGGGCCAACGAGCAGTACTTC

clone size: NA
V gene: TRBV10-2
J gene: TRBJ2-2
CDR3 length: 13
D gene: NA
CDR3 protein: CASSDTSTGELFF
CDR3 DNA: TGCGCCAGCAGTGACACTAGCACCGGGGAGCTGTTTTTT

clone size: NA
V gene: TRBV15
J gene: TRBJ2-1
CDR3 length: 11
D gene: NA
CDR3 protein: CATSLYNEQFF
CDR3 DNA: TGTGCCACCAGCCTCTACAATGAGCAGTTCTTC

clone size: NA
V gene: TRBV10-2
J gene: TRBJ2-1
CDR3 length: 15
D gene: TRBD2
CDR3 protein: CASGGLAGEGNEQFF
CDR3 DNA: TGCGCCAGTGGCGGATTAGCGGGAGAGGGGAATGAGCAGTTCTTC

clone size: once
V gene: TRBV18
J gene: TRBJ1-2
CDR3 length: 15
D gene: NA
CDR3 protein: CASSPTADSLYGYTF
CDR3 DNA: TGTGCCAGCTCACCTACTGCGGACAGCCTCTATGGCTACACCTTC

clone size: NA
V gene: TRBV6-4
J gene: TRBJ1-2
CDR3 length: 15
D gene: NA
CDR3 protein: CASSDSKGPGYGYTF
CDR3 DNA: TGTGCCAGCAGTGACTCGAAGGGGCCGGGCTATGGCTACACCTTC

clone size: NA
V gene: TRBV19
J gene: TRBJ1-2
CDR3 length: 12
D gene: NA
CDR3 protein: CASSITVGGYTF
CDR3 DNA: TGTGCCAGTAGTATCACAGTCGGTGGCTACACCTTC

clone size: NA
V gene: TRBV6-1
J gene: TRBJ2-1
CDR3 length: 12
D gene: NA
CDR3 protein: CASWDNYNEQFF
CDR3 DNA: TGTGCCAGCTGGGACAATTACAATGAGCAGTTCTTC

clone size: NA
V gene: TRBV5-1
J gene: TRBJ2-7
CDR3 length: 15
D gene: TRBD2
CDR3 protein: CASMMGGLSTYEQYF
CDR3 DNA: TGCGCCAGCATGATGGGAGGGTTATCTACCTACGAGCAGTACTTC

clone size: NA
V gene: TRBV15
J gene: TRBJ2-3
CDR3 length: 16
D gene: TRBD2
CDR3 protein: CATSRGSTSGTDTQYF
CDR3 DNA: TGTGCCACCAGCAGAGGTTCGACTAGCGGCACAGATACGCAGTATTTT

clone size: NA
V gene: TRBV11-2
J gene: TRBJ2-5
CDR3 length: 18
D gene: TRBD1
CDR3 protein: CASSWPGTGLQRRETQYF
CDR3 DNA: TGTGCCAGCAGCTGGCCGGGGACAGGCCTTCAACGTCGCGAGACCCAGTACTTC

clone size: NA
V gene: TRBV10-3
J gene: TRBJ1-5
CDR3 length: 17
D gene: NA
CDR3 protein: CAISTGVDPISNQPQHF
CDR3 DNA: TGTGCCATCTCGACGGGGGTAGACCCTATAAGCAATCAGCCCCAGCATTTT

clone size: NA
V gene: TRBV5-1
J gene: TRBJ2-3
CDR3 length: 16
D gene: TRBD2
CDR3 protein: CASREGGRAGTDTQYF
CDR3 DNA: TGCGCCAGCCGGGAGGGGGGGAGGGCCGGCACAGATACGCAGTATTTT

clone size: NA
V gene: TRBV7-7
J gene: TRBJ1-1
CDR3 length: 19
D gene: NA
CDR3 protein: CASSHPLDEEGGPNTEAFF
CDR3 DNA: TGTGCCAGCAGCCATCCCCTGGACGAGGAGGGAGGCCCGAACACTGAAGCTTTCTTT

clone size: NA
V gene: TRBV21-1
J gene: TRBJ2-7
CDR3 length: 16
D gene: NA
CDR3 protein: CASSSGGGTASYEQYF
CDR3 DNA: TGTGCCAGCAGCTCTGGGGGCGGCACCGCCTCCTACGAGCAGTACTTC

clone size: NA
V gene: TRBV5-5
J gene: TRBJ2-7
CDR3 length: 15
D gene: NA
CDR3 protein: CASSLPGGTVYEQYF
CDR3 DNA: TGTGCCAGCAGCTTGCCAGGGGGGACCGTTTACGAGCAGTACTTC

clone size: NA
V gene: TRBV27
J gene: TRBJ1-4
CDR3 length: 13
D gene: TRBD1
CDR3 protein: CASSRQGEEKLFF
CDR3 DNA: TGTGCCAGCAGTAGACAGGGGGAGGAAAAACTGTTTTTT

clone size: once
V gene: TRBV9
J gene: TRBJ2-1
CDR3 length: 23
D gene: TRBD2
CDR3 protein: CASSVSVFRRSSGSYLLANEQFF
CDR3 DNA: TGTGCCAGCAGCGTTTCAGTCTTTAGGAGAAGTAGCGGGAGTTACCTCCTGGCCAATGAGCAGTTCTTC

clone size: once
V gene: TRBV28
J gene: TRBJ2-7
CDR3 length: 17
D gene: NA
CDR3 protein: CASTLRGSAIRSYEQYF
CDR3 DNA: TGTGCCAGCACCTTACGGGGGTCAGCCATACGCTCCTACGAGCAGTACTTC